The present TCR beta chain was sequenced within a study of blood T cell repertoires in COVID-19. TCRdb keeps only in-frame clones here, not all; method: immunoSEQ multiplex PCR. The table has about 130,000 clones, 85% seen once. After removal of 4 bases from V and 7 bases from J, the junction contained 4 bases not matched to a gene. The CDR3 totals 14 residues. Germline V gives CDR1 SGHRS, CDR2 YFSETQ. The TCR sequence derives from a man aged 80 or over with active or convalescent COVID-19. The sample comprised peripheral blood. This rearrangement joins TRBV5-1 to TRBJ2-2; 10 nucleotides agree with TRBD2. This chain's CDR3 is CASSTGLANGELFF. The CDR3 DNA is TGCGCCAGCAGCACGGGACTAGCGAACGGGGAGCTGTTTTTT.